A single sample gave rise to the 29 T cell receptor beta chains below, sequenced in a study of CD8+CD57+ T cells in acquired aplastic anemia. Genomic DNA templated the TCR beta VDJ and CDR3 profiling. TCRdb re-analysed the reads in MiXCR, keeping a single row per CDR3 protein. Of some 120,000 distinct CDR3 sequences in the sample, 50% to 60% were seen once. The authors sequenced patients whose flow cytometry had shown CD8+CD57+ cell expansion. The sequenced sample was sorted CD4+, CD8+, or CD8+CD57+ T cells (not recorded which) from PBMCs. Receptors originate from a human donor with aplastic anemia.

For the CDR3, the DNA is TGCAGTGCCATCCAGGGGACCCACTACAATGAGCAGTTCTTC. It codes for CSAIQGTHYNEQFF. The gene calls are TRBV20-1 and TRBJ2-1, with D perhaps matching TRBD1 (6 bases). This CDR3 spans 14 amino acids. Per the germline V gene, CDR1 is DFQATT and CDR2 is SNEGSKA (reference sequence). V shed 6 bases and J shed 3 bases, with 15 bases lying between them.

Comment on this clonotype: A junction boundary mismatches the germline segment, possibly from a read error. CDR3 DNA: TGTGCCAGCAGCTTCGACAGGGGGGTTGAAAAACTGTCTTTT. Encoded protein: CASSFDRGVEKLSF. The chain joins TRBV5-4 to TRBJ1-4; 9 nucleotides align to TRBD1. Germline CDR1 SGHNT, CDR2 YYREEE (reference sequence). The CDR3 extends over 14 amino acids.

J is TRBJ2-5 and V is TRBV7-2; TRBD2 matches at 11 bases. V shed 1 base and J 5 bases; nucleotides not matched to a gene: 9. Looked up from germline, CDR1 is SGHTA and CDR2 is FQGNSA. The CDR3 is 17 residues long. The CDR3 DNA follows: TGTGCCAGCAGCTTAGGGTTAACTAGCGGGAGCAGGGAGACCCAGTACTTC. As protein: CASSLGLTSGSRETQYF.

The chain is built from TRBV10-3 and TRBJ2-2, with a tentative D call TRBD1 (6 bases). This CDR3 is 15 amino acids long. Germline CDR1 ENHRY, CDR2 SYGVKD. Trimming took 0 bases from V and 5 from J, leaving 10 bases between them. CDR3 sequence (DNA): TGTGCCATCAGTGAGTCGGGGGCCGGAACCGGGGAGCTGTTTTTT. Translation: CAISESGAGTGELFF.

There are a few counts of this clonotype. This chain links TRBV7-3 with TRBJ2-5, with D tentatively TRBD1 or TRBD2 (5 bases each). V was shortened by 2 bases and J by 4 bases, with 8 bases between the two germline ends. Per germline, CDR1 SGHTA and CDR2 FQGTGA. The CDR3 is made up of 13 amino acids. The CDR3 spells CASSLWGRETQYF. In nucleotides, the CDR3 is TGTGCCAGCAGCTTATGGGGGAGAGAGACCCAGTACTTC.

The chain recombines TRBV9 with TRBJ2-7; possibly TRBD1 for D (5 bases). Germline-derived CDR1 and CDR2 are SGDLS and YYNGEE. The CDR3 runs to 12 residues. V lost 5 bases and J 6 bases, leaving 12 bases between the germline ends. The CDR3 loop is CASSLYGAEQYF. The CDR3, as DNA: TGTGCCAGCAGTCTTTATGGGGCCGAGCAGTACTTC. The whole variable domain, remainder taken from reference TRBV9 and TRBJ2-7, is DSGVTQTPKHLITATGQRVTLRCSPRSGDLSVYWYQQSLDQGLQFLIQYYNGEERAKGNILERFSAQQFPDLHSELNLSSLELGDSALYFCASSLYGAEQYFGPGTRLTVT.

The chain is built from TRBV25-1 and TRBJ2-1, with a tentative D call TRBD2 (7 bases). The germline CDR1 and CDR2 sequences are MGHDK and SYGVNS. This CDR3 has 15 residues. V lost 7 bases, J lost 2 bases, and 15 bases lay in between. DNA of the CDR3: TGTGCCAGCACCCTGGGGGGGGCGACCTACAATGAGCAGTTCTTC. It encodes CASTLGGATYNEQFF.

This clonotype was picked up many times. The chain has TRBV29-1 and TRBJ2-7, with TRBD1 identical over 8 bases. This CDR3 contains 11 residues. V lost 6 bases and J lost 6; bases outside the gene matches: 4. Germline V lookup: CDR1 SQVTM, CDR2 ANQGSEA. CDR3 sequence: CSVEGQAEQYF. For the CDR3, the DNA is TGCAGCGTAGAGGGACAGGCCGAGCAGTACTTC.

This clonotype was seen a handful of times. The rearrangement joins TRBV27 to TRBJ1-4; 9 positions match TRBD1. The CDR3 extends over 15 amino acids. The germline CDR1 and CDR2 sequences are MNHEY and SMNVEV (reference sequence). V shed 5 bases and J 7 bases; nucleotides not matched to a gene: 8. Here the CDR3 DNA reads TGTGCCAGCAGTCCCAATACAGGGGGCTTTGAAAAACTGTTTTTT. Encoded protein: CASSPNTGGFEKLFF. Full variable domain (rest looked up from reference TRBV27 and TRBJ1-4): EAQVTQNPRYLITVTGKKLTVTCSQNMNHEYMSWYRQDPGLGLRQIYYSMNVEVTDKGDVPEGYKVSRKEKRNFPLILESPSPNQTSLYFCASSPNTGGFEKLFFGSGTQLSVL.

V usage is TRBV19 and J usage is TRBJ1-1; D call uncertain. Trimming cost V 4 bases and J 3 bases, with 6 bases left between them. The CDR3 spans 12 residues. Germline V gene data show CDR1 as LNHDA and CDR2 as SQIVND (reference sequence). The CDR3: CASSTQYTEAFF. DNA of the CDR3: TGTGCCAGTAGTACCCAATACACTGAAGCTTTCTTT.

The CDR3 sequence is CASSLPGLADQETQYF. DNA of the CDR3: TGTGCCAGCAGTTTACCGGGACTAGCGGACCAAGAGACCCAGTACTTC. The rearrangement uses TRBV7-8 and TRBJ2-7; 11 nucleotides align to TRBD2. The J call may be in error: the DNA end matches TRBJ2-5 better. The CDR3 length is 16 residues. Germline CDR1 SGHVS, CDR2 FQNEAQ.

This rearrangement joins TRBV29-1 to TRBJ1-2, with 7 nucleotides matching TRBD1. The CDR3 is made up of 12 amino acids. After removal of 6 bases from V and 5 bases from J, the junction contained 6 bases not matched to a gene. In germline, CDR1 is SQVTM, CDR2 ANQGSEA. This chain's CDR3 is CSVGDSQYGYTF. The CDR3 DNA follows: TGCAGCGTGGGGGACAGCCAGTATGGCTACACCTTC. Supplemented by reference TRBV29-1 and TRBJ1-2, the full variable domain reads SAVISQKPSRDICQRGTSLTIQCQVDSQVTMMFWYRQQPGQSLTLIATANQGSEATYESGFVIDKFPISRPNLTFSTLTVSNMSPEDSSIYLCSVGDSQYGYTFGSGTRLTVV.

Comments on this clonotype: A clone one base away is much larger, so this may be a read error. The DNA of the CDR3 is TGTGCCAGCAGCTTGACAGGGGATTCACCCCTCCACTTT. It codes for CASSLTGDSPLHF. This rearrangement joins TRBV7-9 to TRBJ1-6; 8 bases map to TRBD1. V shed 3 bases, J shed 8 bases, and the junction held 0 bases outside the gene matches. Germline V gene data show CDR1 as SEHNR and CDR2 as FQNEAQ (reference sequence). CDR3 length equals 13 residues. Complete variable domain (other parts from reference TRBV7-9 and TRBJ1-6): DTGVSQNPRHKITKRGQNVTFRCDPISEHNRLYWYRQTLGQGPEFLTYFQNEAQLEKSRLLSDRFSAERPKGSFSTLEIQRTEQGDSAMYLCASSLTGDSPLHFGNGTRLTVT.

Details on this clonotype: One junction end does not reproduce the germline sequence, and a read error may be involved. The V gene is TRBV10-2, the J gene TRBJ1-2; D is undetermined. Germline-derived CDR1 and CDR2 are WSHSY and SAAADI. This CDR3 is built from 12 residues. CDR3 loop: CASSLEDFGYTF. DNA for the CDR3: TGTGCCAGCAGCTTAGAAGATTTTGGCTACACCTTC.

V gene TRBV10-3 combines with J gene TRBJ2-5; D not certain. The CDR3 spans 13 residues. V was trimmed by 0 bases and J by 6 bases, leaving 8 bases between them. The germline V gene encodes CDR1 ENHRY and CDR2 SYGVKD. CDR3 nucleotides: TGTGCCATCAGTGAGTCGACTCCGAAGACCCAGTACTTC. Protein product: CAISESTPKTQYF.

This chain connects TRBV15 to TRBJ2-2; TRBD1 matches at 9 bases. Germline V gene lookup returns CDR1 LNHNV and CDR2 YYDKDF (reference sequence). V lost 3 bases to trimming and J lost 7 bases; unmatched junction nucleotides: 6. This CDR3 is built from 15 residues. The CDR3 coding sequence is TGTGCCACCAGCAGCTCCGGGACAGGGCTCGGGGAGCTGTTTTTT. Amino acids: CATSSSGTGLGELFF.

This clonotype was counted ten times or more. The chain carries TRBV14 and TRBJ2-7; 8 nucleotides line up with TRBD2. CDR1 SGHDN and CDR2 FVKESK come from the germline V gene. CDR3 length: 15 residues. Losses at the gene ends were 3 bases for V and 2 bases for J; bases not matched to a gene: 6. CDR3 protein: CASSHVLAVPYEQYF. In DNA form, the CDR3 reads TGTGCCAGCAGCCACGTACTAGCGGTCCCCTACGAGCAGTACTTC.

The chain employs TRBV27 and TRBJ2-7; TRBD2 might be the D (5 bases). Germline CDR1 and CDR2: MNHEY and SMNVEV (reference sequence). V shed 2 bases and J shed 1 base, with 12 bases lying between them. This CDR3 comprises 15 residues. DNA of the CDR3: TGTGCCAGCAGTTTAGGGCGGGCCCTTTCCTACGAGCAGTACTTC. It codes for CASSLGRALSYEQYF.

The chain is built from TRBV19 and TRBJ1-5; D may be TRBD1 (6 bases). This CDR3 has 14 residues. Germline V gene lookup returns CDR1 LNHDA and CDR2 SQIVND (reference sequence). Trimming removed 9 bases at V and 6 bases at J, with 18 bases between. The CDR3 nucleotides read TGTGCCAGCCAATTTACAGGGTGGGGTCAGCCCCAGCATTTT. Translated, it gives CASQFTGWGQPQHF.

This rearrangement joins TRBV19 to TRBJ2-7, with D hard to call. This CDR3 is 13 amino acids long. Germline V gene sequence: CDR1 LNHDA, CDR2 SQIVND (reference sequence). The V and J ends lost 2 bases and 2 bases respectively, with 7 bases between them. CDR3 in amino acids: CASSITATYEQYF. The CDR3 DNA sequence: TGTGCCAGTAGTATAACGGCTACCTACGAGCAGTACTTC.

This clonotype was recorded many times. The rearrangement links TRBV12-3 or TRBV12-4 to TRBJ2-1; D is undetermined. There are 15 residues in the CDR3. Trimming removed 3 bases from V and 0 bases from J, with 9 bases in between. The CDR3 coding sequence is TGTGCCAGCAGTTTGACTCCCCGCTCCTACAATGAGCAGTTCTTC. It specifies CASSLTPRSYNEQFF.

This clonotype was observed at least ten times. This chain links TRBV4-2 with TRBJ2-7; tentatively, D is TRBD2 (6 bases). Trimming shortened V by 5 bases and J by 4 bases, and 15 bases separated the two germline ends. Per germline, CDR1 LGHNA and CDR2 YNFKEQ. The CDR3 totals 14 residues. CDR3 nucleotides: TGTGCCAGCAGCAAGGGGTACGGGAGTTACGAGCAGTACTTC. Protein product: CASSKGYGSYEQYF.

This rearrangement joins TRBV7-9 to TRBJ2-5, with no clear D. CDR1 and CDR2 (germline): SEHNR, FQNEAQ (reference sequence). This CDR3 is built from 12 residues. Trimming removed 2 bases at V and 5 bases at J, with 6 bases between. The CDR3 DNA reads as TGTGCCAGCAGCTTATCTTCTGAGACCCAGTACTTC. Its translation is CASSLSSETQYF.

The chain joins TRBV10-3 to TRBJ2-2, with 10 bases fitting TRBD2. The V gene end was trimmed by 6 bases and the J gene end by 7 bases; junction bases not matched to a gene: 11. Germline CDR1 reads ENHRY; CDR2 reads SYGVKD. This CDR3 is built from 16 residues. The CDR3 region is CAIRPASGSYYGELFF. CDR3 bases: TGTGCCATCAGGCCCGCTAGCGGGAGTTATTACGGGGAGCTGTTTTTT.

This clonotype was detected a few times. The genes are TRBV2 and TRBJ2-7, with 9 bases lining up with TRBD2. Losses at the gene ends were 3 bases for V and 2 bases for J; bases not matched to a gene: 2. Germline CDR1 SNHLY, CDR2 FYNNEI. The CDR3 totals 14 residues. The CDR3 reads CASSEASGTYEQYF. The CDR3 DNA is TGTGCCAGCAGTGAGGCTAGCGGGACCTACGAGCAGTACTTC.

The rearrangement links TRBV2 to TRBJ2-2; D possibly matches TRBD1 or TRBD2 (5 bases each). Germline CDR1 SNHLY, CDR2 FYNNEI. This CDR3 is built from 14 residues. Trimming pared 4 bases from V and 3 bases from J, leaving 9 bases between. CDR3 bases: TGTGCCAGCAGTGTGAGGGGATACACCGGGGAGCTGTTTTTT. It yields the protein CASSVRGYTGELFF.

The V call is TRBV19, the J call TRBJ2-5; 7 nucleotides align to TRBD1. J lost 4 bases, V lost 5 bases, and 7 bases had no gene match. This CDR3 spans 14 amino acids. CDR1 LNHDA and CDR2 SQIVND come from the germline V gene (reference sequence). DNA for the CDR3: TGTGCCAGTAGTCCGGACAGGACACGAGAGACCCAGTACTTC. Encoded protein: CASSPDRTRETQYF.

This sequence joins TRBV19 and TRBJ1-3; no definite D call. This CDR3 comprises 15 residues. Per the germline V gene, CDR1 is LNHDA and CDR2 is SQIVND (reference sequence). V was shortened by 5 bases and J by 2 bases, with 13 bases between the two germline ends. CDR3 loop: CASSAGGRAGNTIYF. The CDR3 DNA reads TGTGCCAGTAGTGCCGGCGGTCGGGCTGGAAACACCATATATTTT.

This clonotype has a handful of counts. This chain connects TRBV24-1 to TRBJ1-2, with D perhaps matching TRBD1 (5 bases). The germline CDR1 and CDR2 sequences are KGHDR and SFDVKD. This CDR3 has 12 residues. V was trimmed by 8 bases and J by 7 bases, leaving 13 bases between them. CDR3 bases: TGTGCCACCACGAGGGGATCGGGTGGCTACACCTTC. Protein sequence: CATTRGSGGYTF.